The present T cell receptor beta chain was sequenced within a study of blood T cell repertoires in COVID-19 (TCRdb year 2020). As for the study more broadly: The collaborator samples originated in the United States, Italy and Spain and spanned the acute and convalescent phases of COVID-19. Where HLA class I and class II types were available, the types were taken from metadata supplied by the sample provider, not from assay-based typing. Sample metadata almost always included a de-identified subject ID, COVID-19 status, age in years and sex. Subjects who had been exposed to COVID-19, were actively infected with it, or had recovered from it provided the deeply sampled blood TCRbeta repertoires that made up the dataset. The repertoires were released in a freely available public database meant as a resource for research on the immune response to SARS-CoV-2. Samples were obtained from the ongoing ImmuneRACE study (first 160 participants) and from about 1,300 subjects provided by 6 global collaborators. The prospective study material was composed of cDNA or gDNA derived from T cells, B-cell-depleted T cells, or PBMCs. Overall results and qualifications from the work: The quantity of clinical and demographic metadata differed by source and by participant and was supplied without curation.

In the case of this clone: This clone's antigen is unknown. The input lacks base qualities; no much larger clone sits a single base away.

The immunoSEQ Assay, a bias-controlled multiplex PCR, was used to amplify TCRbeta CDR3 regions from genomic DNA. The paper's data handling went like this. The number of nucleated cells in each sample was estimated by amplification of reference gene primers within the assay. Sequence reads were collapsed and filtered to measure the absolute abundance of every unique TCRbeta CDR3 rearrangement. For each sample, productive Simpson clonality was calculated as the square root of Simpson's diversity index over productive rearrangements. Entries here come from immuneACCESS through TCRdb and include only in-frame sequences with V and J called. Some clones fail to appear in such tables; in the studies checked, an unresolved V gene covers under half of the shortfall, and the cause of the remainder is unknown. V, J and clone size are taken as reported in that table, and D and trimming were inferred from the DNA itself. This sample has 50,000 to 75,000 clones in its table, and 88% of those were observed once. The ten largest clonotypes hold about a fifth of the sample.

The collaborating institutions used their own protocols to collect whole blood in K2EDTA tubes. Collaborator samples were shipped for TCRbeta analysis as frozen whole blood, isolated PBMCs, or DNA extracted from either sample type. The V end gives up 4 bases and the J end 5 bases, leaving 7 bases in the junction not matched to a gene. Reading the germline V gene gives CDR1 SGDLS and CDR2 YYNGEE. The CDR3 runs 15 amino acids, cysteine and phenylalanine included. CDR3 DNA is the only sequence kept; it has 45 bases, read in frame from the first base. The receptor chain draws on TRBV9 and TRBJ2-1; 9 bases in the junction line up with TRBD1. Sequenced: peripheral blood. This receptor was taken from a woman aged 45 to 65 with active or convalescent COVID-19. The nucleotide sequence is TGTGCCAGCAGCCCCTGGACAGGGGCAAACAATGAGCAGTTCTTC. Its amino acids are CASSPWTGANNEQFF.